This TCR beta chain came from a study of blood T cell repertoires in COVID-19. The CDR3 totals 16 residues. The V and J ends lost 4 bases and 4 bases, in that order; junction bases with no gene match: 10. In germline, CDR1 is LGHNA, CDR2 YNFKEQ. Measured with immunoSEQ multiplex PCR; TCRdb has only the in-frame clones, and not every one. The repertoire includes about 230,000 clones, 65% to 90% of them detected once, and roughly 12% sits in the top ten. The chain recombines TRBV4-2 with TRBJ2-3; 8 nucleotides align to TRBD2. The sequence was obtained from a man aged 45-65 years with COVID-19, enrolled during active disease. The sample taken for sequencing was peripheral blood. CDR3 nucleotides: TGTGCCAGCAGCCTCGATGGAGCGGGAGAGGCAGATACGCAGTATTTT. It yields the protein CASSLDGAGEADTQYF.